This T cell receptor (beta chain) appears in the sequencing data of a study of early T cells in non-severe SARS-CoV-2 infection. Study-wide results and limits: The VDJdb matching leaned toward anti-spike CD8 responses and overlooked private and CD4 specificities.

Trimming took 1 base from V and 0 from J, leaving 14 bases between them. Germline values: CDR1 SGHTA, CDR2 FQGNSA. CDR3 length: 17 residues. This clonotype was recorded many times. The target antigen is unknown. The TCR library protocol attached unique molecular identifiers to the individual cDNA molecules. Each CDR3 protein is one row after TCRdb ran MiXCR on the 5' RACE reads. The repertoire holds approximately 71,000 distinct CDR3 sequences, around 12% seen once, with 4% to 5% in the top ten. The sequenced sample consisted of whole blood. This sequence was found in an adult who was a healthcare worker with PCR-confirmed SARS-CoV-2 infection or an uninfected control (not recorded which). The chain employs TRBV7-2 and TRBJ2-3, with a weak D call TRBD2 (6 bases). This chain's CDR3 is CASSLGGGITSTDTQYF. For the CDR3, the DNA is TGTGCCAGCAGCTTAGGTGGAGGGATCACTAGCACAGATACGCAGTATTTT.